The clone carrying this TCR beta chain appeared a few times. What it binds is unknown. This sample was included in a study of T cell repertoires in cytomegalovirus infection. The V end lost 1 base, the J end lost 7 bases, and 16 bases lay between the germline ends. This CDR3 comprises 16 residues. Germline lookup yields CDR1 SGHTA and CDR2 FQGNSA. One entry per CDR3 protein, called by TCRdb with MiXCR from the reads. The data show 200,000 to 250,000 distinct CDR3 sequences, around 40% seen once. V gene TRBV7-2 combines with J gene TRBJ2-2; D ambiguous. Sequenced here: CD8+ T cells from cultured PBMCs, sampled from culture after CMV antigen stimulation. This TCR was sampled from a human donor in good health (CMV status not recorded). Some clones in this sample may be carry-over from other donors' samples. Written as DNA, the CDR3 is TGTGCCAGCAGCTTAGGGTTTATGGGGATGGTCGGGGAGCTGTTTTTT. Translated, it gives CASSLGFMGMVGELFF.